These T cell receptor beta chains were read from a single sample in a study of blood T cell repertoires in COVID-19. Clones were sequenced by immunoSEQ multiplex PCR, and TCRdb holds only the in-frame ones, with some missing. The sample gives roughly 150,000 clones, around 82% of which show up once; approximately 2% is in the top ten. Source material: peripheral blood. The receptors here all came from a woman of 80 years or more with acute or convalescent COVID-19. Each CDR3 is given with its conserved first and last residue. Each record gives: D gene, J gene, clone size, V gene, CDR3 DNA, CDR3 protein. The D gene is left open where the match is weak. Size is stated for part of the rows, as once, few or many counts, or as a class when the clone is expanded.

D gene: TRBD1; J gene: TRBJ1-2; clone size: .; V gene: TRBV29-1; CDR3 DNA: TGCAGCCACCGGGACAGGGAGAACTATGGCTACACCTTC; CDR3 protein: CSHRDRENYGYTF
D gene: .; J gene: TRBJ1-2; clone size: .; V gene: TRBV3-1/TRBV3-2; CDR3 DNA: TGTGCCAGCCGTCACGGGGGGGGCGGCTACACCTTC; CDR3 protein: CASRHGGGGYTF
D gene: .; J gene: TRBJ2-2; clone size: .; V gene: TRBV30; CDR3 DNA: TGTGCCTGGAGCGACCAGGACAGACATGCCGGGGAGCTGTTTTTT; CDR3 protein: CAWSDQDRHAGELFF
D gene: TRBD1; J gene: TRBJ1-3; clone size: .; V gene: TRBV27; CDR3 DNA: TGTGCCAGCAGTTTATTACAGGGGGCGGACACCATATATTTT; CDR3 protein: CASSLLQGADTIYF
D gene: .; J gene: TRBJ2-2; clone size: .; V gene: TRBV10-1; CDR3 DNA: TGCGCCAGCAACCGAGAGGAGGGAATAAACACCGGGGAGCTGTTTTTT; CDR3 protein: CASNREEGINTGELFF
D gene: .; J gene: TRBJ2-7; clone size: .; V gene: TRBV12-5; CDR3 DNA: TGTGCTAGTGGTTTGCCTTTATACACCGGGACATTCTACGAGCAGTACTTC; CDR3 protein: CASGLPLYTGTFYEQYF
D gene: .; J gene: TRBJ2-7; clone size: .; V gene: TRBV25-1; CDR3 DNA: TGTGCCAGCAGTGAATATATAGGGACAAACTCCGGTGAGCAGTACTTC; CDR3 protein: CASSEYIGTNSGEQYF
D gene: .; J gene: TRBJ2-3; clone size: .; V gene: TRBV5-4; CDR3 DNA: TGTGCCAGCAGCTCGGACTTGTTGGTGACAGATACGCAGTATTTT; CDR3 protein: CASSSDLLVTDTQYF
D gene: .; J gene: TRBJ1-5; clone size: .; V gene: TRBV28; CDR3 DNA: TGTGCCAGCAGTCCGGACAGCTATAGCAATCAGCCCCAGCATTTT; CDR3 protein: CASSPDSYSNQPQHF
D gene: TRBD2; J gene: TRBJ2-1; clone size: .; V gene: TRBV6-5; CDR3 DNA: TGTGCCAGCAGGGACGGGACTAGGGGCAACAATGAGCAGTTCTTC; CDR3 protein: CASRDGTRGNNEQFF
D gene: TRBD1; J gene: TRBJ1-5; clone size: .; V gene: TRBV30; CDR3 DNA: TGTGCCTGGAGTACCTTAGGACAGGGGGTTCAGCCCCAGCATTTT; CDR3 protein: CAWSTLGQGVQPQHF
D gene: .; J gene: TRBJ1-1; clone size: .; V gene: TRBV6-6; CDR3 DNA: TGTGCCAGCGGCACGGGGGATGACACTGAAGCTTTCTTT; CDR3 protein: CASGTGDDTEAFF
D gene: .; J gene: TRBJ1-4; clone size: .; V gene: TRBV29-1; CDR3 DNA: TGCAGCGTTGTAGTTTCGACTAATGAAAAACTGTTTTTT; CDR3 protein: CSVVVSTNEKLFF
D gene: .; J gene: TRBJ2-7; clone size: few; V gene: TRBV5-6; CDR3 DNA: TGTGCCAGCAGCTTTGGCAACTCCTACGAGCAGTACTTC; CDR3 protein: CASSFGNSYEQYF
D gene: .; J gene: TRBJ1-6; clone size: .; V gene: TRBV12-3/TRBV12-4; CDR3 DNA: TGTGCCAGCAGTTTTTCAAATTCACCCCTCCACTTT; CDR3 protein: CASSFSNSPLHF
D gene: TRBD2; J gene: TRBJ2-5; clone size: .; V gene: TRBV5-1; CDR3 DNA: TGCGCCAGCAGCTTCCGCGGACTAGCGGGAGTAGGTGAGACCCAGTACTTC; CDR3 protein: CASSFRGLAGVGETQYF
D gene: TRBD1; J gene: TRBJ2-5; clone size: .; V gene: TRBV7-3; CDR3 DNA: TGTGCCAGCAGCTCCCTGGGACAGCGTTGGGAGACCCAGTACTTC; CDR3 protein: CASSSLGQRWETQYF
D gene: .; J gene: TRBJ1-4; clone size: .; V gene: TRBV29-1; CDR3 DNA: TGCAGCGTTGGAGGGGGTAATGAAAAACTGTTTTTT; CDR3 protein: CSVGGGNEKLFF
D gene: .; J gene: TRBJ1-4; clone size: few; V gene: TRBV7-9; CDR3 DNA: TGTGCCAGCAGCTTAGCATCGGGGGTGGGTGAAAAACTGTTTTTT; CDR3 protein: CASSLASGVGEKLFF
D gene: TRBD2; J gene: TRBJ2-7; clone size: few; V gene: TRBV7-2; CDR3 DNA: TGTGCCAGCAGCTTTTACGGGAGGGCGAGAGAGCAGTACTTC; CDR3 protein: CASSFYGRAREQYF
D gene: TRBD2; J gene: TRBJ2-3; clone size: .; V gene: TRBV7-2; CDR3 DNA: TGTGCCAGCACCCTAGATGGGGGGGGTGGGGATACGCAGTATTTT; CDR3 protein: CASTLDGGGGDTQYF
D gene: TRBD1; J gene: TRBJ1-6; clone size: .; V gene: TRBV7-2; CDR3 DNA: TGTGCCAGCAGCGCGCCGGGACAGGAAAATTCACCCCTCCACTTT; CDR3 protein: CASSAPGQENSPLHF
D gene: .; J gene: TRBJ2-1; clone size: few; V gene: TRBV2; CDR3 DNA: TGTGCCAGCAGTGAATGGTCTAGCCTCAATGAGCAGTTCTTC; CDR3 protein: CASSEWSSLNEQFF
D gene: TRBD1; J gene: TRBJ2-7; clone size: .; V gene: TRBV5-1; CDR3 DNA: TGCGCCAGCAGCCCGATCGGGACAGGGGCGACCTACGAGCAGTACTTC; CDR3 protein: CASSPIGTGATYEQYF
D gene: .; J gene: TRBJ2-4; clone size: .; V gene: TRBV6-5; CDR3 DNA: TGTGCCAGCATGCGGGATCTAGGGGACATTCAGTACTTC; CDR3 protein: CASMRDLGDIQYF